This TCR beta chain comes out of a study of Tregs in tolerant kidney transplant recipients. Study-level results: Validation in larger populations is needed because few patients were studied.

To note about this clone: As yet, its antigen is unknown.

CD4+CD25+CD127- Tregs, CD4+CD25- non-Tregs, CD4 and CD8 cells were sorted. CDR1 and CDR2 from the germline V gene are SGHDN and FVKESK. J gave up 5 bases and V 0 bases, and 7 bases lay outside the gene matches. This CDR3 contains 16 residues. Method: immunoSEQ multiplex PCR; TCRdb's copy keeps in-frame clones and lacks some. The profile covers under 50,000 clones, with about 90% appearing a single time and 0.7% taken by the ten largest. The sample taken for sequencing was Tregs from blood. This receptor was obtained from a human donor in good health. J is TRBJ2-1 and V is TRBV14, with 7 bases identical to TRBD1. In DNA, the CDR3 is TGTGCCAGCAGCCAAGAGAGGGGGCTCATGAACAATGAGCAGTTCTTC. Translating gives CASSQERGLMNNEQFF.